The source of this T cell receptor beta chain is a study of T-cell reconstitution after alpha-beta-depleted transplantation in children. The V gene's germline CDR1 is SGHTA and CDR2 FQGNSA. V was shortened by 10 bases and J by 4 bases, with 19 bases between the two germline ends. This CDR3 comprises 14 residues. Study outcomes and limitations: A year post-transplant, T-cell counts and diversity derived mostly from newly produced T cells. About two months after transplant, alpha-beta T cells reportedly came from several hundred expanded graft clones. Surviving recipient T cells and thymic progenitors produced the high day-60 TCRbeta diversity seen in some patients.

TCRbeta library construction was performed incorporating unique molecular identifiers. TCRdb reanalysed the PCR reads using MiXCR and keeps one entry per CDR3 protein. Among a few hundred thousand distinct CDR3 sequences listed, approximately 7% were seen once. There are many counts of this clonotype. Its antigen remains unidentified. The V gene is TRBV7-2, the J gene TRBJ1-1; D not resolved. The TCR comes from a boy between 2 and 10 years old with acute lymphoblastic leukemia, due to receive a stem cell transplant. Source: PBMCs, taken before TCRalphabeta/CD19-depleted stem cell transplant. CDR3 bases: TGTGCCACTTCAAGGGTTGGATTCGTCACTGAAGCTTTCTTT. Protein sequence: CATSRVGFVTEAFF. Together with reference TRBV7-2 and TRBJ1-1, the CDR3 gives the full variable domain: GAGVSQSPSNKVTEKGKDVELRCDPISGHTALYWYRQSLGQGLEFLIYFQGNSAPDKSGLPSDRFSAERTGGSVSTLTIQRTQQEDSAVYLCATSRVGFVTEAFFGQGTRLTVV.